These 32 T cell receptor beta chains came from one sample sequenced in a study of T cell repertoires in cytomegalovirus infection. MiXCR, applied by TCRdb to the reads, yields one record per CDR3 protein. The sample records tens of thousands of distinct CDR3 sequences, 33% being singletons. For these receptors, no antigen is known. The sample consisted of PBMCs, sequenced either directly or after in vitro stimulation (not recorded which). These receptors all stem from a human donor in good health (CMV status not recorded). Some clones in this sample may be carry-over from other donors' samples.

The genes are TRBV5-1 and TRBJ1-2; 9 nucleotides align to TRBD1. V lost 2 bases and J lost 2; bases outside the gene matches: 4. This CDR3 comprises 15 residues. Germline V lookup: CDR1 SGHRS, CDR2 YFSETQ. CDR3 sequence: CASSLQQGANYGYTF. The CDR3 nucleotides read TGCGCCAGCAGCTTACAACAGGGGGCAAACTATGGCTACACCTTC.

The chain is built from TRBV10-3 and TRBJ2-1; D gene unclear. Germline V lookup: CDR1 ENHRY, CDR2 SYGVKD. V lost 2 bases and J lost 3, with 11 bases in between. The CDR3 length is 15 residues. This CDR3 is CAISENRALYNEQFF. The CDR3 region has the DNA TGTGCCATCAGTGAGAACCGGGCCCTCTACAATGAGCAGTTCTTC.

This clonotype came up a few times. The gene calls are TRBV6-1 and TRBJ2-1; the match to TRBD2 covers 10 bases. The CDR3 covers 15 residues. V lost 7 bases to trimming and J lost 12 bases; unmatched junction nucleotides: 15. CDR1 MNHNS and CDR2 SASEGT come from the germline V gene. The CDR3, as DNA: TGTGCCAGCACTCCTAGCGGGGGCCTTCATCAGGGGCAGTTCTTC. Translation: CASTPSGGLHQGQFF.

This clonotype was picked up one time. The chain links TRBV7-2 to TRBJ1-6, with 9 bases aligning to TRBD1. V was clipped by 5 bases and J by 6 bases; unmatched bases: 5. The CDR3 sequence is 15 residues long. Germline V gene lookup returns CDR1 SGHTA and CDR2 FQGNSA. CDR3 sequence (DNA): TGTGCCAGCAGCCTTGACAGGGGGGTTAATTCACCCCTCCACTTT. Translating it yields CASSLDRGVNSPLHF.

This clonotype was seen many times. The chain couples TRBV7-9 to TRBJ2-5; perhaps TRBD1 as D (5 bases). Per germline, CDR1 SEHNR and CDR2 FQNEAQ (reference sequence). The length of the CDR3 is 14 residues. The V end was cut by 5 bases, the J end by 3 bases, with 13 bases between. The CDR3 is CASSKVTVKETQYF. The CDR3 DNA reads TGTGCCAGCAGCAAAGTGACAGTAAAAGAGACCCAGTACTTC.

This clonotype appeared a few times. The J gene is TRBJ2-7, the V gene TRBV10-2; D might be TRBD2 (5 bases). Trimming stripped 4 bases from V and 6 bases from J, with 16 bases between. Germline V gene data show CDR1 as WSHSY and CDR2 as SAAADI. This CDR3 has 14 residues. CDR3 DNA sequence: TGCGCCAGCAGTGTTAGGACTGGGCCGGGCGAGCAGTACTTC. It yields the protein CASSVRTGPGEQYF.

This clonotype was counted ten times or more. The gene calls are TRBV7-8 and TRBJ2-1; 9 bases map to TRBD2. CDR3 size: 19 residues. J was trimmed by 4 bases and V by 2 bases; bases with no gene match: 15. Per germline, CDR1 SGHVS and CDR2 FQNEAQ. The CDR3 region is CASSLIPTMTSGTYNEQFF. CDR3 bases: TGTGCCAGCAGCTTAATCCCCACTATGACTAGCGGCACATACAATGAGCAGTTCTTC.

This sequence joins TRBV6-1 and TRBJ2-7, with D unclear. From germline, CDR1 is MNHNS and CDR2 SASEGT. Trimming took 5 bases from V and 2 from J, leaving 7 bases between them. CDR3 length equals 12 residues. CDR3 amino acids: CASSPDPYEQYF. The CDR3, as DNA: TGTGCCAGCAGTCCAGACCCCTACGAGCAGTACTTC.

This chain connects TRBV20-1 to TRBJ2-7; TRBD2 aligns across 8 bases. Germline V lookup: CDR1 DFQATT, CDR2 SNEGSKA (reference sequence). V lost 3 bases, J lost 5 bases, and 12 bases stayed unmatched. The CDR3 runs to 15 residues. The CDR3 nucleotides read TGCAGTGCTAGGGTTGTTACGGGAGGGCGGAACGAGCAGTACTTC. Residues: CSARVVTGGRNEQYF.

The chain carries TRBV5-6 and TRBJ2-2; D unresolved. The V gene lost 1 base and the J gene lost 7 bases, with 5 bases spanning the gap. There are 12 residues in the CDR3. The V gene's germline CDR1 is SGHDT and CDR2 YYEEEE. CDR3 protein: CASSLWVGELFF. CDR3 DNA sequence: TGTGCCAGCAGCTTGTGGGTCGGGGAGCTGTTTTTT.

This clonotype was seen just once. This chain connects TRBV28 to TRBJ1-6, with 8 bases aligning to TRBD1. CDR1 MDHEN and CDR2 SYDVKM come from the germline V gene. With V trimmed by 5 bases and J by 10 bases, 10 bases remained unmatched. This CDR3 has 15 amino acids. Written as DNA, the CDR3 is TGTGCCAGCAGTCCGTCGACAGGGGTTACCTCACCCCTCCACTTT. Amino acid sequence: CASSPSTGVTSPLHF.

This clonotype was seen a few times. The J gene is TRBJ2-7, the V gene TRBV7-9; 10 positions match TRBD1. The ends lost 5 bases at V and 4 bases at J; junction bases unmatched: 5. The CDR3 is 14 residues long. CDR1 is SEHNR, CDR2 FQNEAQ, per germline (reference sequence). CDR3 residues: CASSRDRGRYEQYF. CDR3 in DNA: TGTGCCAGCAGCCGGGACAGGGGCCGATACGAGCAGTACTTC.

This clonotype was found a few times. This chain uses TRBV7-9 with TRBJ2-3, with D perhaps matching TRBD2 (7 bases). This CDR3 has 14 amino acids. The germline V gene has CDR1 SEHNR and CDR2 FQNEAQ (reference sequence). V dropped 6 bases and J dropped 7 bases, with 17 bases sitting between them. This CDR3 reads CASSRPGGPNTQYF. The CDR3 DNA follows: TGTGCCAGCAGTCGTCCCGGGGGGCCAAATACGCAGTATTTT.

The V gene is TRBV6-2 or TRBV6-3, the J gene TRBJ2-1; 8 nucleotides align to TRBD2. The CDR3 has 14 residues. The V and J ends lost 7 bases and 6 bases, in that order; junction bases with no gene match: 8. Germline CDR1 and CDR2: MNHEY and SVGEGT. CDR3: CASKLSGLGNEQFF. The CDR3 nucleotides read TGTGCCAGCAAATTATCGGGACTAGGCAATGAGCAGTTCTTC.

Details on this clonotype: At one end the junction does not follow the germline gene, possibly because of a read error. The V and J genes are TRBV5-3 and TRBJ2-7; unclear D gene. TRBV5-3 belongs to the ORF category, with a function that is uncertain. This CDR3 is 14 amino acids long. CDR3 residues: CASSLERVSYEQYF. In DNA form, the CDR3 reads TGTGCCAGCAGCTTGGAACGGGTCTCCTACGAGCAGTACTTC.

This clonotype was picked up a small number of times. The chain combines TRBV2 with TRBJ1-4; D perhaps matches TRBD1 (6 bases). The CDR3 is 13 residues long. Germline CDR1 reads SNHLY; CDR2 reads FYNNEI. Trimming stripped 1 base from V and 8 bases from J, with 8 bases between. This chain's CDR3 is CASSEEGTEKLFF. In DNA form, the CDR3 reads TGTGCCAGCAGTGAAGAAGGGACAGAAAAACTGTTTTTT.

The J gene is TRBJ1-4, the V gene TRBV28; no clear D gene. The V and J ends lost 2 bases and 7 bases respectively, with 14 bases between them. The CDR3 contains 15 residues. CDR1 MDHEN and CDR2 SYDVKM come from the germline V gene. CDR3 protein: CASSLGRSKSEKLFF. DNA of the CDR3: TGTGCCAGCAGTTTAGGGCGAAGTAAAAGTGAAAAACTGTTTTTT.

The rearrangement joins TRBV27 to TRBJ2-7; weak D call: TRBD2 (5 bases). This CDR3 has 16 residues. Germline CDR1 is MNHEY and CDR2 is SMNVEV (reference sequence). V was trimmed by 2 bases and J by 3 bases, leaving 17 bases between them. CDR3 in amino acids: CASSLRGSPRGYEQYF. For the CDR3, the DNA is TGTGCCAGCAGTTTAAGAGGGAGTCCCCGGGGCTACGAGCAGTACTTC.

This clonotype was observed at least ten times. J is TRBJ2-7 and V is TRBV4-1; 9 bases match TRBD2. Germline assignment: CDR1 MGHRA and CDR2 YSYEKL. V gave up 1 base and J gave up 3 bases; unmatched junction bases: 13. The CDR3 covers 18 residues. The CDR3 protein is CASSQVVLSGRTSYEQYF. Here the CDR3 DNA reads TGCGCCAGCAGCCAAGTTGTCCTGAGCGGGAGGACGAGCTACGAGCAGTACTTC.

This rearrangement joins TRBV7-9 to TRBJ2-5, with 9 nucleotides matching TRBD2. CDR1 is SEHNR and CDR2 is FQNEAQ in the germline V gene (reference sequence). V shed 5 bases, J shed 5 bases, and the junction held 12 bases outside the gene matches. The CDR3 loop spans 16 amino acids. The CDR3 reads CASSTRGGLVAETQYF. The CDR3 coding sequence is TGTGCCAGCAGCACGCGGGGGGGACTAGTTGCGGAGACCCAGTACTTC.

This clonotype turned up a few times. This chain uses TRBV13 with TRBJ1-2; D remains unclear. The germline V and J ends were trimmed by 5 bases and 4 bases, with 14 bases remaining between them. Per the germline V gene, CDR1 is PRHDT and CDR2 is FYEKMQ (reference sequence). The CDR3 runs 14 residues. The CDR3 DNA sequence: TGTGCCAGCAGCGAAATTAGGAAGAGCTATGGCTACACCTTC. It encodes CASSEIRKSYGYTF.

The chain has TRBV18 and TRBJ2-7; 9 bases are shared with TRBD2. The CDR3 consists of 15 residues. The ends lost 3 bases at V and 0 bases at J; junction bases unmatched: 3. Germline CDR1 KGHSH, CDR2 LQKENI. The CDR3: CASSPLAGSSYEQYF. The CDR3, as DNA: TGTGCCAGCTCACCCCTAGCGGGGAGCTCCTACGAGCAGTACTTC.

The rearrangement joins TRBV6-8 to TRBJ1-5; no definite D call. The germline gives CDR1 MNHGY, CDR2 SAAAGT. V was trimmed by 3 bases and J by 2 bases, leaving 11 bases between them. This CDR3 contains 15 residues. In DNA, the CDR3 is TGTGCCAGCAGTTATTCAGATTTTGGCAATCAGCCCCAGCATTTT. Its protein product is CASSYSDFGNQPQHF.

This clonotype was seen a handful of times. J is TRBJ2-1 and V is TRBV12-3 or TRBV12-4; D remains unclear. Between the trimmed V and J ends, which lost 5 bases and 7 bases, there was a span of 18 bases. CDR3 size: 15 residues. The CDR3 loop reads CASSHRAPLMNEQFF. CDR3 nucleotide sequence: TGTGCCAGCAGTCACCGTGCCCCACTGATGAATGAGCAGTTCTTC.

The rearrangement joins TRBV20-1 to TRBJ2-3; 8 nucleotides agree with TRBD2. With V trimmed by 1 base and J by 4 bases, 7 bases remained unmatched. The CDR3 contains 15 residues. CDR1 DFQATT and CDR2 SNEGSKA come from the germline V gene (reference sequence). The CDR3 DNA is TGCAGTGCTAGAGTACCTAGCGGGTCCCCAGATACGCAGTATTTT. Its translation is CSARVPSGSPDTQYF.

This chain links TRBV12-3 or TRBV12-4 with TRBJ1-4, with D possibly matching TRBD1 (5 bases). There are 15 residues in the CDR3. V lost 3 bases to trimming and J lost 6 bases, with 14 bases between them. CDR3 sequence reads: CASSFWGAADEKLFF. As DNA, the CDR3 is TGTGCCAGCAGTTTCTGGGGCGCAGCAGATGAAAAACTGTTTTTT.

The chain couples TRBV2 to TRBJ2-1; D is possibly TRBD1 (5 bases). CDR1 and CDR2 (germline): SNHLY, FYNNEI. The V and J ends lost 3 bases and 7 bases respectively, with 10 bases between them. The CDR3 loop spans 13 amino acids. The CDR3 loop reads CASSEPSGNEQFF. CDR3 DNA sequence: TGTGCCAGCAGTGAGCCCTCAGGGAATGAGCAGTTCTTC.

This clonotype was seen only a few times. The J gene is TRBJ2-1, the V gene TRBV6-1; 8 nucleotides line up with TRBD2. This CDR3 is 14 amino acids long. The V segment lost 6 bases and the J segment 6 bases; nucleotides outside the gene matches: 7. The germline CDR1 and CDR2 sequences are MNHNS and SASEGT. The CDR3 sequence is CASSRGGHGNEQFF. The CDR3 coding sequence is TGTGCCAGCAGCCGGGGGGGCCATGGCAATGAGCAGTTCTTC.

This clonotype has just one count. This may come from a read error, since a much larger clone is one base off. The gene calls are TRBV7-2 and TRBJ2-7; D might be TRBD1 (6 bases). V was shortened by 4 bases and J by 2 bases, with 18 bases between the two germline ends. The CDR3 spans 16 residues. Germline V lookup: CDR1 SGHTA, CDR2 FQGNSA. The CDR3 here is CASSSAPQGSTYEQYF. The CDR3 DNA reads TGTGCCAGCAGCTCAGCCCCACAGGGCTCAACCTACGAGCAGTACTTC.

This clonotype was recorded a few times. V is TRBV7-2 and J is TRBJ2-3, with TRBD2 matching over 9 bases. This CDR3 spans 14 amino acids. The junction had 4 bases not matched to a gene; V was cut back by 5 bases and J by 4 bases. Germline assignment: CDR1 SGHTA and CDR2 FQGNSA. CDR3 protein: CASSPLAGADTQYF. In nucleotides, the CDR3 is TGTGCCAGCAGCCCGTTAGCGGGAGCAGATACGCAGTATTTT.

Of note for this clonotype: This likely comes from a read error, as the CDR3 has no conserved phenylalanine or tryptophan at its end. It is unclear where the CDR3 begins or ends on the DNA, so no DNA is shown, and the CDR3 is as TCRdb lists it. The V and J genes are TRBV7-2 and TRBJ2-5. Both ends counted, the CDR3 spans 14 residues. The V gene's germline CDR1 is SGHTA and CDR2 FQGNSA. The CDR3 is CERRKKWVKEKKKI.

The V call is TRBV2, the J call TRBJ1-5; D possibly corresponds to TRBD1 (5 bases). This CDR3 has 15 amino acids. The germline V gene has CDR1 SNHLY and CDR2 FYNNEI. V was clipped by 6 bases and J by 0 bases, with 12 bases between them. CDR3 DNA: TGTGCCAGCAGACCCGGACAATATAGCAATCAGCCCCAGCATTTT. Translating gives CASRPGQYSNQPQHF.